The clone carrying this T cell receptor (beta chain) was observed a few times. Its antigen remains unknown. Each CDR3 protein is one row after TCRdb ran MiXCR on the 5' RACE reads. The table includes some 410,000 distinct CDR3 sequences, under 25% detected once. This CDR3 has 13 amino acids. Germline lookup yields CDR1 KGHSH and CDR2 LQKENI. The germline V and J ends were trimmed by 4 bases and 6 bases, with 10 bases remaining between them. This entry comes from a study of T-cell memory formation after mild COVID-19. Study results and caveats: Contracting CD8+ clones were enriched in EMRA, CD4+ mainly in CM and EM. Among clones peaking at day 37 in the second wave, SARS-CoV-2 specificity remained unconfirmed. Certain responding clones were present in pre-infection memory, suggesting participation of cross-reactive memory. Clones that contracted from day 15 to 85 were balanced CD4/CD8, while later expanders leaned CD4+.

This TCR derives from an adult woman who had mild COVID-19 (a few samples of this study predate the infection). Cell type and time point are not known. The specimen sequenced was PBMCs or a T cell subset sorted from them (not recorded which). The chain recombines TRBV18 with TRBJ1-5, with D possibly being TRBD1 (6 bases). CDR3 DNA: TGTGCCAGCTCACGGGGGGGCGGTCAGCCCCAGCATTTT. It encodes CASSRGGGQPQHF.